This is a list of T cell receptor beta chains from one sample in a study of T-cell memory formation after mild COVID-19. TCRdb re-derived calls from the 5' RACE reads in MiXCR, one entry per CDR3 protein. This table has under 250,000 distinct CDR3 sequences, less than 20% appearing once. What was sequenced was PBMCs or a T cell subset sorted from them (not recorded which). Receptors were obtained from an adult woman who had mild COVID-19 (a few samples of this study predate the infection). Cell type and time point are not known. Both conserved end residues are part of each CDR3. The order of the fields is V gene, clone size, D gene, J gene, CDR3 protein, CDR3 DNA. D genes are given only for firm matches. The size of a clone is reported for some rows only, either as once, few or many, or as a class for expanded clones.

V: TRBV4-2; size: few; D: TRBD2; J: TRBJ2-7; CDR3: CASSHGTGTSLSYEQYF; DNA: TGTGCCAGCAGCCACGGAACCGGGACTAGCTTGAGCTACGAGCAGTACTTC
V: TRBV7-9; size: few; D: .; J: TRBJ1-6; CDR3: CASSQSNSPLHF; DNA: TGTGCCAGCAGCCAATCTAATTCACCCCTCCACTTT
V: TRBV5-1; size: .; D: .; J: TRBJ1-1; CDR3: CASSLMGAAEAFF; DNA: TGCGCCAGCAGCTTGATGGGGGCGGCTGAAGCTTTCTTT
V: TRBV7-9; size: few; D: .; J: TRBJ2-1; CDR3: CASSLAATQFF; DNA: TGTGCCAGCAGCTTAGCGGCCACCCAGTTCTTC
V: TRBV20-1; size: few; D: TRBD2; J: TRBJ2-3; CDR3: CSASSGRIDTQYF; DNA: TGCAGTGCGTCGAGCGGGAGAATAGATACGCAGTATTTT
V: TRBV30; size: few; D: .; J: TRBJ2-7; CDR3: CAWSRERFYEQYF; DNA: TGTGCCTGGAGTCGGGAGAGATTCTACGAGCAGTACTTC
V: TRBV12-3/TRBV12-4; size: few; D: .; J: TRBJ2-2; CDR3: CASSAGSTGELFF; DNA: TGTGCCAGCAGTGCAGGGTCCACCGGGGAGCTGTTTTTT
V: TRBV5-1; size: few; D: TRBD2; J: TRBJ2-7; CDR3: CASSAGNSGGSSYEQYF; DNA: TGCGCCAGCAGCGCCGGGAATAGCGGGGGAAGCTCCTACGAGCAGTACTTC
V: TRBV6-1; size: once; D: .; J: TRBJ2-5; CDR3: CASRSTVGGQASGQTQYF; DNA: TGTGCCAGCAGGTCAACAGTAGGGGGACAAGCCTCCGGGCAGACCCAGTACTTC
V: TRBV19; size: few; D: .; J: TRBJ2-6; CDR3: CASTYSPSYVLTF; DNA: TGTGCCAGTACCTACAGCCCTTCATACGTCCTGACTTTC
V: TRBV4-1; size: .; D: .; J: TRBJ2-3; CDR3: CASSQDGPGADTQYF; DNA: TGCGCCAGCAGCCAGGACGGACCCGGGGCAGATACGCAGTATTTT
V: TRBV12-3/TRBV12-4; size: few; D: TRBD1; J: TRBJ2-7; CDR3: CASSLEGTGAYEQYF; DNA: TGTGCCAGCAGTTTAGAGGGGACAGGGGCCTACGAGCAGTACTTC
V: TRBV10-3; size: .; D: .; J: TRBJ2-5; CDR3: CAIKEGIGETQYF; DNA: TGTGCCATCAAGGAGGGCATCGGAGAGACCCAGTACTTC
V: TRBV5-4; size: .; D: .; J: TRBJ2-7; CDR3: CASSLARQRSSYEQYF; DNA: TGTGCCAGCAGCTTGGCACGTCAGCGGAGCTCCTACGAGCAGTACTTC
V: TRBV5-1; size: .; D: TRBD1; J: TRBJ2-7; CDR3: CASRKDSGLDRGIYEQYF; DNA: TGCGCCAGCAGAAAAGACTCTGGTTTGGACAGGGGGATCTACGAGCAGTACTTC
V: TRBV10-3; size: few; D: .; J: TRBJ2-3; CDR3: CAAKGSSTDTQYF; DNA: TGTGCCGCGAAGGGGTCTTCCACAGATACGCAGTATTTT
V: TRBV20-1; size: .; D: .; J: TRBJ1-5; CDR3: CSARLGQPNQPQHF; DNA: TGCAGTGCTAGATTAGGACAACCAAATCAGCCCCAGCATTTT
V: TRBV29-1; size: .; D: .; J: TRBJ2-1; CDR3: CSGQGASNEQFF; DNA: TGCAGCGGGCAGGGAGCTAGCAATGAGCAGTTCTTC
V: TRBV7-2; size: few; D: TRBD2; J: TRBJ2-7; CDR3: CASSYLAGGDSYEQYF; DNA: TGTGCCAGCAGCTACTTAGCGGGAGGCGACTCCTACGAGCAGTACTTC
V: TRBV5-1; size: .; D: TRBD1; J: TRBJ1-1; CDR3: CASSRTGGDTEAFF; DNA: TGCGCCAGCAGCCGGACAGGGGGAGACACTGAAGCTTTCTTT
V: TRBV6-5; size: .; D: TRBD1; J: TRBJ2-6; CDR3: CASIDRGSGANVLTF; DNA: TGTGCCAGCATCGACAGGGGTTCCGGGGCCAACGTCCTGACTTTC
V: TRBV12-3/TRBV12-4; size: .; D: TRBD1; J: TRBJ2-1; CDR3: CASRGTGAHEQFF; DNA: TGTGCCAGCAGGGGGACAGGGGCACATGAGCAGTTCTTC
V: TRBV7-2; size: few; D: .; J: TRBJ2-3; CDR3: CASSLGGQKTDTQYF; DNA: TGTGCCAGCAGCTTAGGAGGACAGAAGACAGATACGCAGTATTTT
V: TRBV5-4; size: few; D: .; J: TRBJ2-7; CDR3: CASSLAVAEYEQYF; DNA: TGTGCCAGCAGCTTGGCCGTGGCAGAATACGAGCAGTACTTC
V: TRBV25-1; size: few; D: .; J: TRBJ2-5; CDR3: CASSARRGETQYF; DNA: TGTGCCAGCAGCGCGAGGCGGGGAGAGACCCAGTACTTC
V: TRBV5-1; size: many; D: .; J: TRBJ2-2; CDR3: CASSLGTHLQGPPNTGELFF; DNA: TGCGCCAGCAGCTTGGGAACTCACTTGCAGGGGCCCCCGAACACCGGGGAGCTGTTTTTT
V: TRBV29-1; size: few; D: .; J: TRBJ1-1; CDR3: CSVVWGRGTEAFF; DNA: TGCAGCGTTGTCTGGGGCAGGGGCACTGAAGCTTTCTTT
V: TRBV7-2; size: few; D: TRBD2; J: TRBJ2-1; CDR3: CASSSGLAGTYNEQFF; DNA: TGTGCCAGCAGCTCAGGGCTAGCGGGGACCTACAATGAGCAGTTCTTC
V: TRBV7-3; size: few; D: TRBD2; J: TRBJ2-1; CDR3: CASSLQSGRGNEQFF; DNA: TGTGCCAGCAGCCTTCAGAGCGGGAGGGGTAATGAGCAGTTCTTC
V: TRBV5-1; size: few; D: .; J: TRBJ1-1; CDR3: CASTPSVNTEAFF; DNA: TGCGCCAGCACCCCATCGGTGAACACTGAAGCTTTCTTT
V: TRBV5-1; size: few; D: .; J: TRBJ2-1; CDR3: CASSFLGGASDYTSYNEQFF; DNA: TGCGCCAGCAGCTTCCTTGGAGGGGCTAGCGACTACACCTCCTACAATGAGCAGTTCTTC
V: TRBV5-1; size: few; D: .; J: TRBJ2-2; CDR3: CASSPSGTRNTGELFF; DNA: TGCGCCAGCAGCCCATCTGGGACAAGGAACACCGGGGAGCTGTTTTTT
V: TRBV6-1; size: few; D: .; J: TRBJ2-5; CDR3: CASTRRVGETQYF; DNA: TGTGCCAGCACTCGCCGAGTCGGAGAGACCCAGTACTTC